Shown below are 18 T cell receptor beta chains from a single sample sequenced in a study of beta chain features in type 1 diabetes. Reverse transcription of all isolated RNA meant that expressed TCRB transcripts were sequenced. TCRdb's copy holds only in-frame clones and misses some; the assay was immunoSEQ multiplex PCR. This sample has fewer than 200,000 clones; about 13% occur once, and the top ten carry roughly 0.56%. Sequencing used central memory CD4+ T cells from blood. Source of these receptors: a woman aged 18-29 years in good health.

This clone was found a few times. The chain links TRBV28 to TRBJ1-2; D is perhaps TRBD1 (6 bases). Trimming removed 6 bases from V and 3 bases from J, with 14 bases in between. CDR1 and CDR2 from the germline V gene are MDHEN and SYDVKM. The CDR3 runs to 14 residues. The CDR3 loop is CASSPRDTYYGYTF. The CDR3 coding sequence is TGTGCCAGCAGCCCCCGGGACACTTACTATGGCTACACCTTC.

The CDR3 loop reads CAWSSGGTGSTDTQYF. CDR3 DNA sequence: TGTGCCTGGAGTTCCGGTGGGACAGGGAGCACAGATACGCAGTATTTT. The genes are TRBV30 and TRBJ2-3; TRBD1 matches 9 bases. The germline CDR1 and CDR2 sequences are GTSNPN and SVGIG (reference sequence). The CDR3 sequence is 16 residues long. After removal of 2 bases from V and 0 bases from J, the junction contained 6 bases not matched to a gene.

The V gene is TRBV13, the J gene TRBJ2-7; TRBD2 is a possible D gene (5 bases). Germline V gives CDR1 PRHDT, CDR2 FYEKMQ (reference sequence). V dropped 2 bases and J dropped 4 bases, with 9 bases sitting between them. This CDR3 region has 13 residues. The CDR3 sequence: CASSLKRGYEQYF. The CDR3 DNA reads TGTGCCAGCAGCTTAAAACGAGGGTACGAGCAGTACTTC. The whole variable domain, remainder taken from reference TRBV13 and TRBJ2-7, is AAGVIQSPRHLIKEKRETATLKCYPIPRHDTVYWYQQGPGQDPQFLISFYEKMQSDKGSIPDRFSAQQFSDYHSELNMSSLELGDSALYFCASSLKRGYEQYFGPGTRLTVT.

This chain joins TRBV28 and TRBJ2-5, with D possibly TRBD1 on 6 matching bases. V lost 2 bases and J 7 bases, leaving 14 bases between the germline ends. Germline loops: CDR1 MDHEN, CDR2 SYDVKM. The CDR3 extends over 14 amino acids. The CDR3 DNA reads TGTGCCAGCAGTTTAACGGGACAAAGAGGGACCCAGTACTTC. This encodes CASSLTGQRGTQYF.

The table lists this clone with a few counts. The chain carries TRBV2 and TRBJ2-7, with 8 bases that match TRBD1. With V trimmed by 6 bases and J by 1 base, 2 bases remained unmatched. Germline CDR1 reads SNHLY; CDR2 reads FYNNEI. This CDR3 spans 13 amino acids. The CDR3 reads CASRDRVSYEQYF. CDR3 in DNA: TGTGCCAGCAGGGACAGGGTATCCTACGAGCAGTACTTC.

This clone was found a few times. The chain links TRBV19 to TRBJ1-1, with D perhaps TRBD1 (6 bases). CDR3 length: 15 residues. Germline CDR1 LNHDA, CDR2 SQIVND (reference sequence). V lost 3 bases, J lost 4 bases, and 15 bases lay in between. The CDR3 DNA reads as TGTGCCAGTAGTATGAGGACAGATCGGGGCACTGAAGCTTTCTTT. The encoded protein is CASSMRTDRGTEAFF.

V and J are TRBV9 and TRBJ2-1; D is ambiguous. The CDR3 runs 14 residues. The V and J ends lost 3 bases and 5 bases respectively, with 12 bases between them. Germline-derived CDR1 and CDR2 are SGDLS and YYNGEE. CDR3: CASSGRLQHNEQFF. DNA of the CDR3: TGTGCCAGCAGCGGACGACTTCAACACAATGAGCAGTTCTTC.

The sample holds a few counts of this clone. The gene calls are TRBV7-9 and TRBJ1-2, with 10 bases identical to TRBD1. This CDR3 is 12 amino acids long. Germline assignment: CDR1 SEHNR and CDR2 FQNEAQ (reference sequence). J lost 13 bases, V lost 5 bases, and 7 bases had no gene match. DNA of the CDR3: TGTGCCAGCAGCCGGGACAGGGGCCGAAGCACCTTC. Its protein is CASSRDRGRSTF.

This clone was seen only a few times. The chain uses TRBV6-5 and TRBJ1-1; D is possibly TRBD1 (6 bases). Germline V gene lookup returns CDR1 MNHEY and CDR2 SVGAGI. The CDR3 is 15 residues long. Trimming removed 5 bases from V and 4 bases from J, with 17 bases in between. CDR3 loop: CASSPASGVGTEAFF. CDR3 sequence (DNA): TGTGCCAGCAGTCCCGCCTCAGGGGTGGGCACTGAAGCTTTCTTT.

CDR3 protein: CASRGDRVNQPQHF. The CDR3 nucleotides are TGTGCCAGCAGGGGGGACAGGGTAAATCAGCCCCAGCATTTT. This rearrangement joins TRBV2 to TRBJ1-5, with 9 bases aligning to TRBD1. Germline CDR1 reads SNHLY; CDR2 reads FYNNEI. The J segment lost 4 bases and the V segment lost 6 bases, leaving 4 bases of the junction unmatched. CDR3 length equals 14 residues.

The chain is built from TRBV7-2 and TRBJ1-3; D might be TRBD1 (5 bases). The germline CDR1 and CDR2 sequences are SGHTA and FQGNSA. V was pared by 4 bases and J by 0 bases, with 7 bases between. CDR3 length: 14 amino acids. The CDR3 is CASSYDSSGNTIYF. Here the CDR3 DNA reads TGTGCCAGCAGCTACGACAGCTCTGGAAACACCATATATTTT.

Here the CDR3 DNA reads TGTGCCAGCAGTCCCTGGACTGATGGGGCCAACGTCCTGACTTTC. Translating gives CASSPWTDGANVLTF. The chain carries TRBV27 and TRBJ2-6; tentatively, D is TRBD2 (5 bases). Germline CDR1 reads MNHEY; CDR2 reads SMNVEV (reference sequence). The V end was cut by 5 bases, the J end by 3 bases, with 11 bases between. The CDR3 spans 15 residues.

The sample holds a few counts of this clone. The J gene is TRBJ2-6, the V gene TRBV30; D is undetermined. Germline assignment: CDR1 GTSNPN and CDR2 SVGIG (reference sequence). Trimming took 3 bases from V and 0 from J, leaving 3 bases between them. This CDR3 has 13 residues. CDR3 sequence: CAWRLSGANVLTF. The CDR3 DNA follows: TGTGCCTGGAGACTCTCTGGGGCCAACGTCCTGACTTTC.

The chain is built from TRBV7-2 and TRBJ1-4; D may be TRBD1 (6 bases). Germline assignment: CDR1 SGHTA and CDR2 FQGNSA. Deletions cut 7 bases from V and 7 bases from J, with 16 bases between. The CDR3 extends over 14 amino acids. The CDR3 DNA is TGTGCCAGCACCCCCGGCACAGGGTCTGAAAAACTGTTTTTT. Protein sequence: CASTPGTGSEKLFF.

This clone has just a few counts. J is TRBJ2-2 and V is TRBV29-1; 8 bases fit TRBD1. V was pared by 8 bases and J by 4 bases, with 6 bases of the junction left unmatched. This CDR3 has 13 residues. Germline values: CDR1 SQVTM, CDR2 ANQGSEA. CDR3 sequence (DNA): TGCAGCACCGCTACAGGGGGCACCGGGGAGCTGTTTTTT. Encoded protein: CSTATGGTGELFF.

The chain recombines TRBV15 with TRBJ2-1; 12 bases align to TRBD2. V trimming: 3 bases; J trimming: 2 bases; junction bases outside the gene matches: 5. Per germline, CDR1 LNHNV and CDR2 YYDKDF (reference sequence). This CDR3 comprises 17 residues. Here the CDR3 reads CATSSSSGRGTYNEQFF. CDR3 bases: TGTGCCACCAGCAGCTCTAGCGGGAGGGGGACCTACAATGAGCAGTTCTTC. The full variable domain, in which reference TRBV15 and TRBJ2-1 provide the parts outside the CDR3, is DAMVIQNPRYQVTQFGKPVTLSCSQTLNHNVMYWYQQKSSQAPKLLFHYYDKDFNNEADTPDNFQSRRPNTSFCFLDIRSPGLGDTAMYLCATSSSSGRGTYNEQFFGPGTRLTVL.

In its sample, this clone was seen a few times. The CDR3 spells CATSRDLAGPSYEQYF. Here the CDR3 DNA reads TGTGCCACCAGCAGAGATCTAGCAGGACCTTCCTACGAGCAGTACTTC. V usage is TRBV15 and J usage is TRBJ2-7; possibly TRBD2 for D (5 bases). With 0 bases removed from V and 1 base from J, the gap between germline ends came to 13 bases. Per germline, CDR1 LNHNV and CDR2 YYDKDF (reference sequence). This CDR3 contains 16 residues.

This clone was detected only a few times. V is TRBV30 and J is TRBJ2-3; TRBD1 is a possible D gene (5 bases). This CDR3 region has 13 residues. Germline V gene data show CDR1 as GTSNPN and CDR2 as SVGIG (reference sequence). V gave up 7 bases and J gave up 3 bases, with 14 bases separating them. Here the CDR3 reads CALDNRYTDTQYF. In DNA, the CDR3 is TGTGCCTTGGACAATCGATATACAGATACGCAGTATTTT.